This record concerns one T cell receptor (beta chain) sequence. This sample is part of a study of T cell changes during pregnancy in multiple sclerosis. Only in-frame clones appear in the TCRdb table, and some are missing; sequencing was by immunoSEQ multiplex PCR. The data show tens of thousands of clones, with roughly 92% seen just once and 2% to 2.5% held by the top ten. The CDR3 contains 16 residues. V trimming: 4 bases; J trimming: 6 bases; junction bases outside the gene matches: 15. Germline CDR1 reads SGHRS; CDR2 reads YFSETQ. V and J are TRBV5-1 and TRBJ2-7, with TRBD2 matching over 8 bases. This TCR came from a female donor with multiple sclerosis, enrolled in a pregnancy study. This sample comprised peripheral blood, obtained after pregnancy. The chain's CDR3 is CASSHTLAAVPLEQYF. CDR3 coding DNA: TGCGCCAGCAGCCATACACTAGCGGCAGTTCCCCTCGAGCAGTACTTC.